A selection of T cell receptor beta chains follows, all from one sample in a study of cytomegalovirus exposure and HLA in healthy donors. Generated by immunoSEQ multiplex PCR, the TCRdb table keeps only in-frame clones and is missing some. Counted here are about 150,000 clones, roughly 75% occurring once; the ten biggest clones make up roughly 1.4%. What was sequenced was PBMCs. These receptors were collected from a man aged 18-30 years in good health and CMV-seronegative. Each CDR3 is given with its conserved first and last residue. The D gene is left open where the match is weak. Only some rows state a clone size, as once, few, many or a class for expanded clones.

d_gene	abundance	v_gene	j_gene	CDR3nt	CDR3aa
TRBD1	.	TRBV9	TRBJ1-3	TGTGCCAGCAGCGCCGGGGACAGCCCTGGAAACACCATATATTTT	CASSAGDSPGNTIYF
.	few	TRBV5-1	TRBJ2-3	TGCGCCAGCAGCTTGGCATCTTTGGGCGATACGCAGTATTTT	CASSLASLGDTQYF
TRBD1	few	TRBV29-1	TRBJ2-7	TGCAGCGTTGTAGGAGGAAGGGGGCGGCCGGACAACGAGCAGTACTTC	CSVVGGRGRPDNEQYF
TRBD1	.	TRBV4-3	TRBJ2-4	TGCGCCAGCAGCTCGACAGGGAAGGGTAATCTAGCCAAAAACATTCAGTACTTC	CASSSTGKGNLAKNIQYF
TRBD1	.	TRBV6-6	TRBJ1-2	TGTGCCAGCAGTTTACAGGGGTATGGCTACACCTTC	CASSLQGYGYTF
TRBD2	.	TRBV9	TRBJ2-7	TGTGCCAGCAGCGTAGTGGCTAGCGGGTACGAGCAGTACTTC	CASSVVASGYEQYF
.	.	TRBV6-6	TRBJ2-7	TGTGCCAGCGTAGGGGGAGGGACGGACGAGCAGTACTTC	CASVGGGTDEQYF
.	.	TRBV18	TRBJ2-1	TGTGCCAGCTCACCACCGGGGAGGCCCGACAATGAGCAGTTCTTC	CASSPPGRPDNEQFF
.	.	TRBV18	TRBJ1-1	TGTGCCAGCTCACGGACAGACACTGAAGCTTTCTTT	CASSRTDTEAFF
TRBD1	.	TRBV19	TRBJ2-7	TGTGCCAGTAGTATTGGGACAGGGGGAGGCTACGAGCAGTACTTC	CASSIGTGGGYEQYF
TRBD1	.	TRBV6-1	TRBJ2-1	TGTGCCAGCAGTGAGGTGTGGACAGGGGCATACAATGAGCAGTTCTTC	CASSEVWTGAYNEQFF
.	.	TRBV18	TRBJ1-5	TGTGCCAGCTCACCGTCACAGGAAGGCAGCAATCAGCCCCAGCATTTT	CASSPSQEGSNQPQHF
.	.	TRBV7-9	TRBJ2-7	TGTGCCAGCAGCTGGGGACAAGACGAGCAGTACTTC	CASSWGQDEQYF
.	.	TRBV6-5	TRBJ2-3	TGTGCCATCGCCGATGGCGATACGCAGTATTTT	CAIADGDTQYF
.	.	TRBV7-2	TRBJ2-4	TGTGCCAGCAGCTTAAATGCGGAAAACATTCAGTACTTC	CASSLNAENIQYF
.	.	TRBV27	TRBJ2-3	TGTGCCAGCAGTTTTAAGGAGAGAGGTACGCAGTATTTT	CASSFKERGTQYF
.	.	TRBV19	TRBJ1-5	TGTGCCAGTAGGGCTGGGGGCCTGTTCAATCAGCCCCAGCATTTT	CASRAGGLFNQPQHF
TRBD1	.	TRBV10-3	TRBJ2-3	TGTGCCATCAGCTCTGACAGGGCAGATACGCAGTATTTT	CAISSDRADTQYF
.	.	TRBV5-1	TRBJ1-4	TGCGCCAGCAGCTTCGGGGGTAGAACTAATGAAAAACTGTTTTTT	CASSFGGRTNEKLFF
.	.	TRBV10-2	TRBJ2-5	TGCGCCAGCAGTGAGCGAGGGATAGAGGGAGAGACCCAGTACTTC	CASSERGIEGETQYF
.	few	TRBV30	TRBJ2-2	TGTGCCTGGAGTCCCCCTTCGGGCGGGGAGCTGTTTTTT	CAWSPPSGGELFF
.	few	TRBV10-1	TRBJ2-7	TGCGCCAGCAGTGCAGGGGTGGGCTCCTACGAGCAGTACTTC	CASSAGVGSYEQYF
TRBD1	.	TRBV28	TRBJ1-1	TGTGCCAGCAGAATAGACAGGGTTGAGGCTTTCTTT	CASRIDRVEAFF
TRBD1	.	TRBV30	TRBJ2-5	TGTGCCTGGGGATGGGCAGGGGGACCCCGGTCCCGAGAGACCCAGTACTTC	CAWGWAGGPRSRETQYF
.	.	TRBV5-1	TRBJ2-1	TGCGCCAGCAGCTTGGAGGGGTATGAGCAGTTCTTC	CASSLEGYEQFF
.	.	TRBV13	TRBJ1-1	TGTGCCAGCAGCTCTCAGGGGAAGGAGACTGAAGCTTTCTTT	CASSSQGKETEAFF
.	.	TRBV9	TRBJ2-7	TGTGCCAGCAGCGTAGACAATCCCCCTTACGAGCAGTACTTC	CASSVDNPPYEQYF
.	.	TRBV6-5	TRBJ2-7	TGTGCCAGCAGTTACTCGACGAGGACTGAAGGGGAGCAGTACTTC	CASSYSTRTEGEQYF
TRBD2	.	TRBV6-1	TRBJ2-7	TGTGCCAGCAGTGCCCCGGGACTAGCCCCAGCCTACGAGCAGTACTTC	CASSAPGLAPAYEQYF
TRBD2	few	TRBV13	TRBJ2-1	TGTGCCAGCAGCTTAGCACTAGCGGGGGGGCGGGGGGAGCAGTTCTTC	CASSLALAGGRGEQFF
TRBD2	.	TRBV9	TRBJ2-1	TGTGCCAGCAGCGTAGTAGGACTAGCGGGACCAGATGAGCAGTTCTTC	CASSVVGLAGPDEQFF
.	.	TRBV7-9	TRBJ2-1	TGTGCCAGCAGCTCCCCTGGACAAGGGAATGAGCAGTTCTTC	CASSSPGQGNEQFF
.	.	TRBV2	TRBJ1-5	TGTGCCAGCAGTGCGGGGGGACGGGAGTCGCCCCAGCATTTT	CASSAGGRESPQHF
.	.	TRBV21-1	TRBJ1-4	TGTGCCAGCAGCACCTCACTCAATGAAAAACTGTTTTTT	CASSTSLNEKLFF
TRBD1	.	TRBV15	TRBJ2-2	TGTGCCACCAGCAGAGGGAGGACAGGGAACACCGGGGAGCTGTTTTTT	CATSRGRTGNTGELFF
TRBD2	few	TRBV10-3	TRBJ2-6	TGTGCCACGCGGGAGGGGGCGGACTCTGGGGCCAACGTCCTGACTTTC	CATREGADSGANVLTF
TRBD2	.	TRBV11-3	TRBJ2-3	TGTGCCAGCAGCTTACGGGAGGCGGATACGCAGTATTTT	CASSLREADTQYF
TRBD2	.	TRBV10-3	TRBJ2-7	TGTGCCATCAGTGAGTCGACTAGCGGACCCCCCTACGAGCAGTACTTC	CAISESTSGPPYEQYF
TRBD1	.	TRBV7-2	TRBJ1-5	TGTGCCAGCAGCCCGGACAGGGGGCGCGGGGATCAGCCCCAGCATTTT	CASSPDRGRGDQPQHF
.	.	TRBV27	TRBJ2-5	TGTGCCAGCACCGCCCGGGGACACCGAGAGACCCAGTACTTC	CASTARGHRETQYF
TRBD1	.	TRBV30	TRBJ2-7	TGTGCCGGAAAAAACAGGGGCGCGCAGTACTTC	CAGKNRGAQYF
TRBD2	.	TRBV10-2	TRBJ2-3	TGCGCCAGCAGTGATAGTAGCGGGATCACAGATACGCAGTATTTT	CASSDSSGITDTQYF
.	.	TRBV7-6	TRBJ2-5	TGTGCCAGCAGCTTAGTACTAGCCTGGGAGACCCAGTACTTC	CASSLVLAWETQYF
.	.	TRBV27	TRBJ1-3	TGTGCCAGCAGTTACACAGGGAGCCCTGGAAACACCATATATTTT	CASSYTGSPGNTIYF
.	.	TRBV30	TRBJ2-2	TGTGCCTGGACCCCAGCGAACACCGGGGAGCTGTTTTTT	CAWTPANTGELFF
TRBD2	.	TRBV11-2	TRBJ2-7	TGTGCCAGCAGCTCAATAGCGGGGCGCTCCTACGAGCAGTACTTC	CASSSIAGRSYEQYF
.	few	TRBV7-8	TRBJ2-5	TGTGCCAGCAGCTTAAATATCCTGGGCGGAGGGGCGCAGTACTTC	CASSLNILGGGAQYF
.	.	TRBV9	TRBJ1-4	TGTGCCAGCAGCCCAAGGACAAGGCGGCTAACTAATGAAAAACTGTTTTTT	CASSPRTRRLTNEKLFF
TRBD1	.	TRBV9	TRBJ1-1	TGTGCCAGCAGCGGGGACAGGACTGAAGCTTTCTTT	CASSGDRTEAFF
.	.	TRBV4-3	TRBJ2-3	TGCGCCAGCAGCCAACGGGGGGATACGCAGTATTTT	CASSQRGDTQYF
TRBD2	.	TRBV25-1	TRBJ2-1	TGTGCCAGCAGTGAGCAGCGGGAGGTGAGAGGGAATGAGCAGTTCTTC	CASSEQREVRGNEQFF
TRBD2	.	TRBV29-1	TRBJ2-2	TGCAGCGTTGAAAGACTAGCGGGTGGCACCGGGGAGCTGTTTTTT	CSVERLAGGTGELFF
.	.	TRBV7-2	TRBJ2-7	TGTGCCAGCAGCTTGGGCCGGCTCCTTGCGTGGAACGAGCAGTACTTC	CASSLGRLLAWNEQYF
TRBD1	.	TRBV18	TRBJ2-1	TGTGCCAGCTCACCACGGCAGGGGGTGGATGAGCAGTTCTTC	CASSPRQGVDEQFF
.	few	TRBV19	TRBJ2-1	TGTGCCAGTAGTCTCTTCGGGGAGCGGAATGAGCAGTTCTTC	CASSLFGERNEQFF
TRBD1	.	TRBV6-6	TRBJ2-5	TGTGCCAGCAGACAAACCGGGACAGGGGACGAGACCCAGTACTTC	CASRQTGTGDETQYF
.	.	TRBV7-9	TRBJ2-1	TGTTCCAGCAGCCCCCCAGGGTCCCGTGGTGGCTCCTACAATGAGCAGTTCTTC	CSSSPPGSRGGSYNEQFF
.	.	TRBV6-5	TRBJ2-4	TGTGCCAGCAGTCGACAGTTTCTAGCCAAAAACATTCAGTACTTC	CASSRQFLAKNIQYF
.	.	TRBV28	TRBJ1-4	TGTGCCAGCAGCCTCGACAGATCAGCAACTAATGAAAAACTGTTTTTT	CASSLDRSATNEKLFF